Listed below are T cell receptor beta chains from one sample, sequenced in a study of blood T cell repertoires in COVID-19. Profiling relied on immunoSEQ multiplex PCR, and the TCRdb table lists in-frame clones only, not all of them. Counted here are a few hundred thousand clones, 80% to 90% occurring once; the ten biggest clones make up about 5%. The sample taken for sequencing was PBMCs or T cells enriched from blood (not recorded which). Receptor source: a man younger than 45 who had recovered from COVID-19. Both conserved end residues are part of each CDR3. The order of the fields is V gene, J gene, D gene, clone size, CDR3 length, CDR3 DNA, CDR3 protein. D genes are given only for firm matches. Clone size is shown for a subset of rows, as once, few, many or a class of expanded clone.

>TRBV7-2|TRBJ1-3|-|-|13
TGTGCCAGCAGCTTAGGAGGGGGAAACACCATATATTTT
CASSLGGGNTIYF
>TRBV9|TRBJ2-7|-|-|15
TGTGCCAGCAGCGTAGGGGCTAGCGAGACCTACGAGCAGTACTTC
CASSVGASETYEQYF
>TRBV6-6|TRBJ1-1|TRBD1|few|12
TGTGCCAGTCACACAGGGGGCACTGAAGCTTTCTTT
CASHTGGTEAFF
>TRBV7-6|TRBJ2-5|TRBD1|-|16
TGTGCCAGCAGTTCCTTGGGACAGGGGGCGGAGGAGACCCAGTACTTC
CASSSLGQGAEETQYF
>TRBV2|TRBJ2-1|TRBD2|once|15
TGTGCCAGCAGTGGACTAGCGGGGGGCCCAGATGAGCAGTTCTTC
CASSGLAGGPDEQFF
>TRBV5-1|TRBJ2-7|TRBD1|-|15
TGCGCCAGCAGCCCCGGGACAGGATACTCCTACGAGCAGTACTTC
CASSPGTGYSYEQYF
>TRBV5-1|TRBJ2-7|-|-|17
TGCGCCAGCAGCTTTAGGTCCGGGACGGGGGACTCCTACGAGCAGTACTTC
CASSFRSGTGDSYEQYF
>TRBV9|TRBJ2-5|-|-|16
TGTGCCAGCAGCGGCGAGAGCGGTGGACCACAAGAGACCCAGTACTTC
CASSGESGGPQETQYF
>TRBV6-1|TRBJ1-2|-|once|14
TGTGCCAGCAGTGAAGGCGGAACTAACTATGGCTACACCTTC
CASSEGGTNYGYTF
>TRBV3-1/TRBV3-2|TRBJ1-2|TRBD1|-|14
TGTGCCAGCAGCCCGTGGGACAGGGAATATGGCTACACCTTC
CASSPWDREYGYTF
>TRBV15|TRBJ1-4|TRBD1|-|17
TGTGCCACCAGCAGAGATCGAAGGACAGGCTCTAGTGAAAAACTGTTTTTT
CATSRDRRTGSSEKLFF
>TRBV7-9|TRBJ2-7|-|-|14
TGTGCCAGCAGCGTAGGGGACACCTACTACGAGCAGTACTTC
CASSVGDTYYEQYF
>TRBV4-2|TRBJ1-2|-|-|14
TGTGCCAGCAGCCAAGATTTGACGGGTGGGGGCTACACCTTC
CASSQDLTGGGYTF
>TRBV6-2/TRBV6-3|TRBJ1-1|-|-|14
TGTGCCAGCCGCCTCATACGGGGAGGTACTGAAGCTTTCTTT
CASRLIRGGTEAFF
>TRBV7-8|TRBJ1-1|-|-|12
TGTGCCAGCAGCCCGCCGGGGACTGAAGCTTTCTTT
CASSPPGTEAFF
>TRBV9|TRBJ2-2|-|-|15
TGTGCCAGCAGCGGGCAAGCCAGAGGCCTCGGGGAGCTGTTTTTT
CASSGQARGLGELFF
>TRBV27|TRBJ1-1|-|once|14
TGTGCCAGCAGTTTGCGCGGCGGGAACACTGAAGCTTTCTTT
CASSLRGGNTEAFF